This T cell receptor beta chain was documented in a study of blood T cell repertoires in COVID-19. Across the study: Acute-phase and convalescent COVID-19 samples originated in the United States, Italy and Spain.

Clones were read by immunoSEQ multiplex PCR, and TCRdb kept only the in-frame ones, dropping some. The data contain about 260,000 clones, roughly 87% of them seen just once; the ten biggest clones take up 2.2%. The CDR3 length is 16 residues. The germline CDR1 and CDR2 sequences are LGHNA and YNFKEQ. V lost 3 bases, J lost 3 bases, and 15 bases lay in between. Sequencing was done on a sample of peripheral blood. The V gene is TRBV4-2, the J gene TRBJ2-1; D might be TRBD2 (5 bases). The sequence was collected from a woman aged 50 to 60 who had recovered from COVID-19. The CDR3 reads CASSHIATSLYNEQFF. The CDR3 bases are TGTGCCAGCAGCCATATAGCGACTTCCCTCTACAATGAGCAGTTCTTC.